What follows describes a single TCR beta chain. This sample is drawn from a study of blood T cell repertoires in COVID-19. TCRdb's table, derived via immunoSEQ multiplex PCR, lists solely in-frame clones and lacks some. The table has about 100,000 clones, 80% to 90% seen once. Germline-derived CDR1 and CDR2 are KGHSH and LQKENI. V was clipped by 1 base and J by 10 bases; unmatched bases: 11. This CDR3 is built from 15 residues. The J gene is TRBJ1-1, the V gene TRBV18; 8 nucleotides line up with TRBD1. The sequencing sample was made of peripheral blood. This clonotype was sampled from a woman aged 25 to 45 with acute or convalescent COVID-19. CDR3 sequence: CASSPQTGADNTAFF. The DNA of the CDR3 is TGTGCCAGCTCACCACAGACAGGGGCGGACAATACAGCTTTCTTT. The entire variable domain, with the rest obtained from reference TRBV18 and TRBJ1-1, is as follows: NAGVMQNPRHLVRRRGQEARLRCSPMKGHSHVYWYRQLPEEGLKFMVYLQKENIIDESGMPKERFSAEFPKEGPSILRIQQVVRGDSAAYFCASSPQTGADNTAFFGQGTRLTVV.